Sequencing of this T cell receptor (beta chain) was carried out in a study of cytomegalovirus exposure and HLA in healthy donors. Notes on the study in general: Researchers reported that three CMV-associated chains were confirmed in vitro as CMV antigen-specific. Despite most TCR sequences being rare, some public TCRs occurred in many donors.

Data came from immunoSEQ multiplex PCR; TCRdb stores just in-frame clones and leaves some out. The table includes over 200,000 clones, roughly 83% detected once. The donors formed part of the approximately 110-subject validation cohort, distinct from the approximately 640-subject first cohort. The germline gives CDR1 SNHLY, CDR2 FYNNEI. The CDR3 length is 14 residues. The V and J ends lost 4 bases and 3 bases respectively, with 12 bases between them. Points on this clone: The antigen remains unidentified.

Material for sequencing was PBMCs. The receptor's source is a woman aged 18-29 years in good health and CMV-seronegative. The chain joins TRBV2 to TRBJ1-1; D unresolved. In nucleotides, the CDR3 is TGTGCCAGCAGTGGGGTAGACGGATACACTGAAGCTTTCTTT. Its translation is CASSGVDGYTEAFF.